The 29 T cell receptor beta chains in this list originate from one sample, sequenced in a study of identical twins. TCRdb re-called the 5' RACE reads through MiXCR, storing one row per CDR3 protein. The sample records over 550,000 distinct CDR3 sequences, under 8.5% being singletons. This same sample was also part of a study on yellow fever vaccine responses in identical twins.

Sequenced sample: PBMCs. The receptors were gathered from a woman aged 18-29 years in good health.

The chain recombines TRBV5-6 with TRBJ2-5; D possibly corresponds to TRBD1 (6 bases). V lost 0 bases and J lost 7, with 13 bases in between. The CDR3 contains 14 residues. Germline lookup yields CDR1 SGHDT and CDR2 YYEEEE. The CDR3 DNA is TGTGCCAGCAGCTTGGCCCTACAGGGAGCGACCCAGTACTTC. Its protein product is CASSLALQGATQYF.

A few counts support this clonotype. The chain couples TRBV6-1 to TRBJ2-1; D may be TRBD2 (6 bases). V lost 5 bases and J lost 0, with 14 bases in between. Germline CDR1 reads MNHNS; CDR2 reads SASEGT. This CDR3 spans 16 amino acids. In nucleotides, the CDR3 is TGTGCCAGCAGTACCCCCCAGCGGGCCTCCTACAATGAGCAGTTCTTC. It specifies CASSTPQRASYNEQFF.

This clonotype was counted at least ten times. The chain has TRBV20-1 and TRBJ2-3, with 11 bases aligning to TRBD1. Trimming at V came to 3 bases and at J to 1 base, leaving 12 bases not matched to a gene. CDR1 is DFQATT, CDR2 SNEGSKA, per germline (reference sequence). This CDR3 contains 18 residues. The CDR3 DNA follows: TGCAGTGCTAGTCCGGGACAGGGGGTACTAGCCCGCACAGATACGCAGTATTTT. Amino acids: CSASPGQGVLARTDTQYF.

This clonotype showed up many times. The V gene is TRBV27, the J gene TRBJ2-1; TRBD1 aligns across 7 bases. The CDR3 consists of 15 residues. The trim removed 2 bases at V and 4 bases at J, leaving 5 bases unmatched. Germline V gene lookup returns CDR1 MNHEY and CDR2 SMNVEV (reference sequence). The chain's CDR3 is CASSLPTGHYNEQFF. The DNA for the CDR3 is TGTGCCAGCAGTTTACCGACAGGGCATTACAATGAGCAGTTCTTC.

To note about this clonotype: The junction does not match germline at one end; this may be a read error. CDR3 nucleotides: TGTGCCAGCAGATTATTGGGGGGACAGCCTGCTTCTGAAGCTTTCTTT. This encodes CASRLLGGQPASEAFF. The V and J genes are TRBV27 and TRBJ1-1; 7 nucleotides line up with TRBD1. CDR1 and CDR2 from the germline V gene are MNHEY and SMNVEV (reference sequence). The CDR3 has 16 amino acids.

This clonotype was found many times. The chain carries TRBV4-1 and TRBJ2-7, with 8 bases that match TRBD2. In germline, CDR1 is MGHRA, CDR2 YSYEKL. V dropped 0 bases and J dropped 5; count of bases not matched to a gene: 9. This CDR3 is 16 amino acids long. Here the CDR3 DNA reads TGCGCCAGCAGCCAAGAGATATCGCGGGGGGTACACGAGCAGTACGTC. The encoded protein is CASSQEISRGVHEQYV.

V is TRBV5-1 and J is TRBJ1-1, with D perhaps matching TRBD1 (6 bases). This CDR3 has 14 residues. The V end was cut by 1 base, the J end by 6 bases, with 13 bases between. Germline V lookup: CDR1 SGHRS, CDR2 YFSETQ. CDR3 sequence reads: CASSLSQGRAEAFF. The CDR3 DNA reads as TGCGCCAGCAGCTTGAGTCAGGGGAGGGCTGAAGCTTTCTTT.

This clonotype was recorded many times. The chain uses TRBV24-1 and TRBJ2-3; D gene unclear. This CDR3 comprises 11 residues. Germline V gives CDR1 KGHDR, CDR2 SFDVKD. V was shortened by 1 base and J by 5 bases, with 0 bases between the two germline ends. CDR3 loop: CATSDLDTQYF. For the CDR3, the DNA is TGTGCCACCAGTGATTTAGATACGCAGTATTTT.

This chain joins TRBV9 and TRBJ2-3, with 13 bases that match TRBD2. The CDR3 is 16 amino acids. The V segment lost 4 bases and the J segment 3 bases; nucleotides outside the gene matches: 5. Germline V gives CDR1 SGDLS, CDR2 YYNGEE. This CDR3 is CASSIGTSGITDTQYF. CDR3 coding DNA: TGTGCCAGCAGCATCGGGACTAGCGGGATTACAGATACGCAGTATTTT.

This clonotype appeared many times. The CDR3 loop is CSASPTSGNYEQYF. As DNA, the CDR3 is TGCAGTGCTAGCCCGACTAGCGGGAATTACGAGCAGTACTTC. The V call is TRBV20-1, the J call TRBJ2-7; 11 bases agree with TRBD2. The V gene's germline CDR1 is DFQATT and CDR2 SNEGSKA (reference sequence). The CDR3 loop spans 14 amino acids. J lost 4 bases, V lost 3 bases, and 5 bases had no gene match.

CDR3 coding DNA: TGTGCCAGCAGCCAAGTCGGGTTTGGCTACACCTTC. As protein: CASSQVGFGYTF. The chain uses TRBV3-1 and TRBJ1-2; D is ambiguous. V was shortened by 1 base and J by 7 bases, with 7 bases between the two germline ends. The CDR3 runs to 12 residues. Germline loops: CDR1 LGHDT, CDR2 YNNKEL (reference sequence). The complete variable domain, with remaining parts taken from reference TRBV3-1 and TRBJ1-2, reads DTAVSQTPKYLVTQMGNDKSIKCEQNLGHDTMYWYKQDSKKFLKIMFSYNNKELIINETVPNRFSPKSPDKAHLNLHINSLELGDSAVYFCASSQVGFGYTFGSGTRLTVV.

For the CDR3, the DNA is TGTGCCAGCAGCCCAGCCTATGAGCAGTTCTTC. This codes for CASSPAYEQFF. This chain joins TRBV12-3 or TRBV12-4 and TRBJ2-1; D unclear. The CDR3 contains 11 residues. The germline V and J ends were trimmed by 6 bases and 8 bases, with 8 bases remaining between them.

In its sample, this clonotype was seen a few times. The DNA for the CDR3 is TGTGCCAGCAGCCCTCTTGGCAGCGTAACCTACGAGCAGTACGTC. It is translated as CASSPLGSVTYEQYV. The J gene is TRBJ2-7, the V gene TRBV28; D remains unclear. This CDR3 is 15 amino acids long. The germline gives CDR1 MDHEN, CDR2 SYDVKM. The germline V and J ends were trimmed by 6 bases and 2 bases, with 17 bases remaining between them.

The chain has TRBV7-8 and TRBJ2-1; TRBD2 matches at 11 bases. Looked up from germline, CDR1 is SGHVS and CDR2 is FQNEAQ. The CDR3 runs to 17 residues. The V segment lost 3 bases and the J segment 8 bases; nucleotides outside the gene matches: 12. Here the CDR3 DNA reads TGTGCCAGCAGCTTCGAGACTAGCGGGACCCCAGGGGATGAGCAGTTCTTC. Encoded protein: CASSFETSGTPGDEQFF.

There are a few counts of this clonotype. CDR3: CASSDDRGQETQYF. The CDR3 DNA is TGTGCCAGCAGCGATGACAGGGGGCAAGAGACCCAGTACTTC. This chain links TRBV7-8 with TRBJ2-5, with 9 bases matching TRBD1. Germline values: CDR1 SGHVS, CDR2 FQNEAQ. V shed 5 bases, J shed 2 bases, and the junction held 3 bases outside the gene matches. The CDR3 is 14 residues long. The whole variable domain, remainder taken from reference TRBV7-8 and TRBJ2-5, is GAGVSQSPRYKVAKRGQDVALRCDPISGHVSLFWYQQALGQGPEFLTYFQNEAQLDKSGLPSDRFFAERPEGSVSTLKIQRTQQEDSAVYLCASSDDRGQETQYFGPGTRLLVL.

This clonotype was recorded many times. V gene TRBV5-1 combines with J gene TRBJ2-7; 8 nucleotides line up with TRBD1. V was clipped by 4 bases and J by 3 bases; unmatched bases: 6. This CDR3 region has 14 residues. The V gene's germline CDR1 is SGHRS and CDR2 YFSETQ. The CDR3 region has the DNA TGCGCCAGCAGCGAAGGACAGGGATTCTACGAGCAGTACTTC. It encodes CASSEGQGFYEQYF. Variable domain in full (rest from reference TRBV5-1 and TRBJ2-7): KAGVTQTPRYLIKTRGQQVTLSCSPISGHRSVSWYQQTPGQGLQFLFEYFSETQRNKGNFPGRFSGRQFSNSRSEMNVSTLELGDSALYLCASSEGQGFYEQYFGPGTRLTVT.

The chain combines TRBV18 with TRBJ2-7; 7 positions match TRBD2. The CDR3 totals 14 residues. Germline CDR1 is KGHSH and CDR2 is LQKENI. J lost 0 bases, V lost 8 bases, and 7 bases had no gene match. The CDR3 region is CASRASSGSYEQYF. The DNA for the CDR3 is TGTGCCAGCCGGGCGTCTAGCGGCTCCTACGAGCAGTACTTC.

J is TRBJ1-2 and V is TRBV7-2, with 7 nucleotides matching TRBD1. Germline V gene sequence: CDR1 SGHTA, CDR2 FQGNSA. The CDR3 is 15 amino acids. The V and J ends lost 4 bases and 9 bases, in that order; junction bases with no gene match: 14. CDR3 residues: CASSSHPQGGRSYTF. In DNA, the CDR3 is TGTGCCAGCAGCTCCCACCCGCAGGGGGGGCGAAGCTACACCTTC.

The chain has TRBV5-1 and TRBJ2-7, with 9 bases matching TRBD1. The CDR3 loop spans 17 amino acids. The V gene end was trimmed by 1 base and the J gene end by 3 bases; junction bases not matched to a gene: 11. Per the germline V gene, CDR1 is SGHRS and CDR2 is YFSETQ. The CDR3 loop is CASSLLTGGESHYEQYF. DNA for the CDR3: TGCGCCAGCAGCTTGCTAACAGGGGGCGAATCCCACTACGAGCAGTACTTC.

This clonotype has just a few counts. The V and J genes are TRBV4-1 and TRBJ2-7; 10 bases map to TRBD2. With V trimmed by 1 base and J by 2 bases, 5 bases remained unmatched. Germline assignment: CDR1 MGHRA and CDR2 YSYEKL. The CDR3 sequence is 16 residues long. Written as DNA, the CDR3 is TGCGCCAGCAGCCAAGGGACCGGGACTAGCGCCTACGAGCAGTACGTC. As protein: CASSQGTGTSAYEQYV.

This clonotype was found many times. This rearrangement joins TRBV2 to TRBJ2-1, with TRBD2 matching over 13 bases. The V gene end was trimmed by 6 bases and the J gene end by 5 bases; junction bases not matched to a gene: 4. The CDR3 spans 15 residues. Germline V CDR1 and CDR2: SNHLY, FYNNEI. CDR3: CASRATSGGNNEQFF. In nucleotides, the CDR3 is TGTGCCAGCAGGGCGACTAGCGGGGGGAACAATGAGCAGTTCTTC.

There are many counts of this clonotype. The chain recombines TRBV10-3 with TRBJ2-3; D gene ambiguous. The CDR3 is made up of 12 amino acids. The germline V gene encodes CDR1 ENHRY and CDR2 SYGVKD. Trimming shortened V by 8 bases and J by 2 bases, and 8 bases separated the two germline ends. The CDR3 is CAIRGDTDTQYF. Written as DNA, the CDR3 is TGTGCCATCCGCGGCGACACAGATACGCAGTATTTT.

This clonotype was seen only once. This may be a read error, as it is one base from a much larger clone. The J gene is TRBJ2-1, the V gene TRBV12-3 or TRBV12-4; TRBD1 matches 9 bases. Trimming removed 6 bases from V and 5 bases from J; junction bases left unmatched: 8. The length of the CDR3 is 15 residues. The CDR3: CASSHGQGINNEQFF. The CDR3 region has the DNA TGTGCCAGCAGCCACGGACAGGGGATTAACAATGAGCAGTTCTTC.

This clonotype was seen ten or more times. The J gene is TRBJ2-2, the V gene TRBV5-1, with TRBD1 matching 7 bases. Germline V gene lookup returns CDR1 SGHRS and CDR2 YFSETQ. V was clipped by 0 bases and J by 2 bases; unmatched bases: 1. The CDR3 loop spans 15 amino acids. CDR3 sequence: CASSLDRGNTGELFF. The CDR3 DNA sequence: TGCGCCAGCAGCTTGGACAGGGGAAACACCGGGGAGCTGTTTTTT.

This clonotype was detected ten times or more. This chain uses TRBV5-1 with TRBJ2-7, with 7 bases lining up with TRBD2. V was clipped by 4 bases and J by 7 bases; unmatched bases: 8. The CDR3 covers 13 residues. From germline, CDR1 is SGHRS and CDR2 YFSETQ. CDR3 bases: TGCGCCAGCAGCCCAGTTGGAGCGGGGGAGCAGTACGTC. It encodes CASSPVGAGEQYV.

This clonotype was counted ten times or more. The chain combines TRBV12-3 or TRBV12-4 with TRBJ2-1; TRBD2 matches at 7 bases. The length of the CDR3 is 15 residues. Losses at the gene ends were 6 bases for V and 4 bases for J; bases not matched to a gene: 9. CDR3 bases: TGTGCCAGCAGCACCCTTGGGGGGGGGTACAATGAGCAGTTCTTC. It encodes CASSTLGGGYNEQFF.

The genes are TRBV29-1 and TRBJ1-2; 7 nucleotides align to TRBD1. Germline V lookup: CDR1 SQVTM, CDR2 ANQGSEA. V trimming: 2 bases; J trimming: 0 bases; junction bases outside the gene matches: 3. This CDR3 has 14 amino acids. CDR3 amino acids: CSVEPGQTNYGYTF. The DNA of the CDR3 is TGCAGCGTTGAACCGGGACAGACTAACTATGGCTACACCTTC.

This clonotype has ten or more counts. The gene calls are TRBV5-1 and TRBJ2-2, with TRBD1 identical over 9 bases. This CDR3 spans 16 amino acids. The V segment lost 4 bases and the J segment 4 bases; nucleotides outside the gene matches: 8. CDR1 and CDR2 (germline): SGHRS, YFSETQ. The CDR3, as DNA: TGCGCCAGCAGCCCCAGGACAGGGGCGATCACCGGGGAGCTGTTTTTT. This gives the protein CASSPRTGAITGELFF. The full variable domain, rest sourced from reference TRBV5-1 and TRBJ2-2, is KAGVTQTPRYLIKTRGQQVTLSCSPISGHRSVSWYQQTPGQGLQFLFEYFSETQRNKGNFPGRFSGRQFSNSRSEMNVSTLELGDSALYLCASSPRTGAITGELFFGEGSRLTVL.

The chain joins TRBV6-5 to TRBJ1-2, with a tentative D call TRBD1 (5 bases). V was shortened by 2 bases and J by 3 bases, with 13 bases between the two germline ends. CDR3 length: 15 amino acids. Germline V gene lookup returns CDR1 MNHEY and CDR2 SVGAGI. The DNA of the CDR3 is TGTGCCAGCAGTTACCGAGCGGGGACGTACTATGGCTACACCTTC. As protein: CASSYRAGTYYGYTF.